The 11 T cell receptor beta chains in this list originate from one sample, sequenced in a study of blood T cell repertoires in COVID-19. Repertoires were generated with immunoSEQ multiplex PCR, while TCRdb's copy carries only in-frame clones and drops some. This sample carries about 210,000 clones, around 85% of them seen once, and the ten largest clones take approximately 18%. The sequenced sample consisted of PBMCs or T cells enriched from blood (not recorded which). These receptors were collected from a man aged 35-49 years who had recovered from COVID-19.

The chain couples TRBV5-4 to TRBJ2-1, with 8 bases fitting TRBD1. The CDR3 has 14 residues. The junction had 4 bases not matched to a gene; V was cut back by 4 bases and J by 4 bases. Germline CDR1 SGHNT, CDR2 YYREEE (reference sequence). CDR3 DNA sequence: TGTGCCAGCAGCCCCGGGACAGGATACAATGAGCAGTTCTTC. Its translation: CASSPGTGYNEQFF.

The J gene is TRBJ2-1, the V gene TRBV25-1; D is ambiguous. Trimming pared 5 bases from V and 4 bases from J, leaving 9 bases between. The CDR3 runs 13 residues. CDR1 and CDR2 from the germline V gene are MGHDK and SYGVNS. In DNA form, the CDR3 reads TGTGCCAGCAGTCGAGACTCATACAATGAGCAGTTCTTC. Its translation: CASSRDSYNEQFF.

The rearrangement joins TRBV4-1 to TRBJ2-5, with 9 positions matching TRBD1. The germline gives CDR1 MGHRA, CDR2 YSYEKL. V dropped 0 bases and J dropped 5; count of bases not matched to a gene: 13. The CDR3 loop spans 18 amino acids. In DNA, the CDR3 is TGCGCCAGCAGCCAAGATCGGGGCGGGACAGGGATCATTGAGACCCAGTACTTC. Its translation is CASSQDRGGTGIIETQYF.

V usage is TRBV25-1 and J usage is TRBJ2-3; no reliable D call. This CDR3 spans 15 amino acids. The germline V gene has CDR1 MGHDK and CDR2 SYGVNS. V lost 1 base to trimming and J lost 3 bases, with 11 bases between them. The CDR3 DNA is TGTGCCAGCAGTGAATTCCCAGAGGCGACAGATACGCAGTATTTT. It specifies CASSEFPEATDTQYF. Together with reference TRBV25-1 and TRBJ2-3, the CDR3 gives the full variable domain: EADIYQTPRYLVIGTGKKITLECSQTMGHDKMYWYQQDPGMELHLIHYSYGVNSTEKGDLSSESTVSRIRTEHFPLTLESARPSHTSQYLCASSEFPEATDTQYFGPGTRLTVL.

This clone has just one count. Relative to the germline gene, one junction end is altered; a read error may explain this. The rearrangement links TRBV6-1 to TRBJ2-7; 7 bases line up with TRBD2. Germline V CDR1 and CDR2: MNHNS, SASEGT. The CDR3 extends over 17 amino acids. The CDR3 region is CAGSDTFGVAGSYEQYF. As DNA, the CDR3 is TGTGCCGGCAGTGACACTTTCGGGGTAGCGGGCTCCTACGAGCAGTACTTC.

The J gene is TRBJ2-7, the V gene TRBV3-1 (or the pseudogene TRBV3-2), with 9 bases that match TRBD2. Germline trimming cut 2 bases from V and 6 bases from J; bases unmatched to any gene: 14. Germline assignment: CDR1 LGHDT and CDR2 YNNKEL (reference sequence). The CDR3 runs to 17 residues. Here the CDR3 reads CASSQPDSGRLTFEQYF. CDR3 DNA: TGTGCCAGCAGCCAACCAGATAGCGGGAGATTGACCTTCGAGCAGTACTTC.

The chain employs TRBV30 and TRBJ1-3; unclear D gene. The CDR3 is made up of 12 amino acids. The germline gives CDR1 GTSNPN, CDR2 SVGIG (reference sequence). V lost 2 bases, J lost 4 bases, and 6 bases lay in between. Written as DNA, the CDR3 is TGTGCCTGGAGTCCCCTCGGAAACACCATATATTTT. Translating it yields CAWSPLGNTIYF. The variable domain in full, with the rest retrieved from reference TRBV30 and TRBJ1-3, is SQTIHQWPATLVQPVGSPLSLECTVEGTSNPNLYWYRQAAGRGLQLLFYSVGIGQISSEVPQNLSASRPQDRQFILSSKKLLLSDSGFYLCAWSPLGNTIYFGEGSWLTVV.

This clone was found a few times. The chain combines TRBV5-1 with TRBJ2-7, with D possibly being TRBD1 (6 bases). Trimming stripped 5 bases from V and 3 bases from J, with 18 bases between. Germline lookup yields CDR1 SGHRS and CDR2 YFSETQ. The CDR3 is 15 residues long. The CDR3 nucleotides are TGCGCCAGCAGGTATCTGGTTGGGGGCAGCTACGAGCAGTACTTC. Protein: CASRYLVGGSYEQYF.

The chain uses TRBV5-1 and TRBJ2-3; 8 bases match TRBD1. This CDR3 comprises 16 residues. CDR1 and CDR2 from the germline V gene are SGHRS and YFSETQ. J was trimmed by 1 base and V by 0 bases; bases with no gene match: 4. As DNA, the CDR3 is TGCGCCAGCAGCTTGGGAGGACAGGGTGGCACAGATACGCAGTATTTT. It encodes CASSLGGQGGTDTQYF.

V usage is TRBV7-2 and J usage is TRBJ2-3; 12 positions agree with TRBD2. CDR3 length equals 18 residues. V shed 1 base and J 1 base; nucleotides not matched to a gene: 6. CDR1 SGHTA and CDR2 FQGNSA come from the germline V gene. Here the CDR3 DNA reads TGTGCCAGCAGCTTAGGACTAGCGGGAGAAAGACGCACAGATACGCAGTATTTT. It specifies CASSLGLAGERRTDTQYF.

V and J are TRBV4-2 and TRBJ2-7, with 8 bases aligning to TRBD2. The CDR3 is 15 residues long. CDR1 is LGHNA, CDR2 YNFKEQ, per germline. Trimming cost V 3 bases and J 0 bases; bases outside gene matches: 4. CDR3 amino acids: CASSQERGSSYEQYF. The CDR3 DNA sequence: TGTGCCAGCAGCCAGGAGCGGGGGAGCTCCTACGAGCAGTACTTC.